This entry lists 18 T cell receptor beta chains sequenced from one sample in a study of blood T cell repertoires in COVID-19. Only in-frame clones appear in the TCRdb table, and some are missing; sequencing was by immunoSEQ multiplex PCR. The sample has some 210,000 clones, around 83% seen once. Specimen: peripheral blood. Receptors originate from a man over 45 with active or convalescent COVID-19.

The rearrangement joins TRBV6-6 to TRBJ2-1, with TRBD2 matching over 9 bases. The germline V gene has CDR1 MNHNY and CDR2 SVGAGI (reference sequence). This CDR3 has 15 residues. Unmatched junction bases numbered 7, after V lost 6 bases and J lost 4 bases. The CDR3 DNA sequence: TGTGCCAGCAGGGGCGGGGGGGCGCGTTACAATGAGCAGTTCTTC. Its protein is CASRGGGARYNEQFF.

V is TRBV4-1 and J is TRBJ1-2; 8 bases map to TRBD1. CDR3 length: 15 amino acids. V dropped 1 base and J dropped 6; count of bases not matched to a gene: 7. CDR1 and CDR2 (germline): MGHRA, YSYEKL. The CDR3 coding sequence is TGCGCCAGCAGCCAAGTAGACAGGGGTAAAGATGGCTACACCTTC. Translated: CASSQVDRGKDGYTF.

This clone was found a few times. The chain uses TRBV4-1 and TRBJ2-1, with TRBD2 identical over 9 bases. Trimming removed 1 base from V and 5 bases from J; junction bases left unmatched: 3. Germline values: CDR1 MGHRA, CDR2 YSYEKL. The CDR3 contains 15 residues. The CDR3 loop is CASSQVIAGDNEQFF. CDR3 nucleotide sequence: TGCGCCAGCAGCCAAGTAATAGCGGGGGACAATGAGCAGTTCTTC.

This clone was detected a few times. The chain carries TRBV30 and TRBJ2-7, with 8 bases fitting TRBD1. CDR1 and CDR2 from the germline V gene are GTSNPN and SVGIG (reference sequence). With V trimmed by 4 bases and J by 6 bases, 14 bases remained unmatched. The CDR3 has 15 amino acids. CDR3 nucleotides: TGTGCCTGGAACGCCCCGGACAGGGTTTTATCCGAGCAGTACTTC. This translates into CAWNAPDRVLSEQYF.

This chain joins TRBV3-1 (or the pseudogene TRBV3-2) and TRBJ1-2, with 9 bases that match TRBD1. V lost 1 base to trimming and J lost 8 bases; unmatched junction nucleotides: 14. Germline V CDR1 and CDR2: LGHDT, YNNKEL (reference sequence). CDR3 size: 17 residues. This chain's CDR3 is CASSQVASTGGIRGYTF. DNA of the CDR3: TGTGCCAGCAGCCAAGTCGCGTCGACAGGGGGTATCCGGGGCTACACCTTC.

The chain has TRBV6-2 or TRBV6-3 and TRBJ2-7; tentatively, D is TRBD2 (5 bases). Trimming left V 2 bases short and J 0 bases short, with 11 bases between. The CDR3 loop spans 15 amino acids. Per germline, CDR1 MNHEY and CDR2 SVGEGT. In DNA, the CDR3 is TGTGCCAGCAGTTACGGGGAGTTCAGCTCCTACGAGCAGTACTTC. It encodes CASSYGEFSSYEQYF.

This clone was seen a few times. The V and J genes are TRBV5-8 and TRBJ2-4; D might be TRBD1 (5 bases). CDR1 is SGHTS and CDR2 is YDEGEE in the germline V gene. Trimming removed 0 bases from V and 0 bases from J, with 13 bases in between. The CDR3 covers 17 residues. The DNA for the CDR3 is TGTGCCAGCAGCTTGGTATCGCAGGGCGAAGCCAAAAACATTCAGTACTTC. Translating gives CASSLVSQGEAKNIQYF.

This clone occurred once. Other DNA sequences from this sample encode an identical CDR3 as well. The rearrangement joins TRBV15 to TRBJ2-3, with 7 nucleotides matching TRBD2. The V and J ends lost 0 bases and 4 bases, in that order; junction bases with no gene match: 10. In germline, CDR1 is LNHNV, CDR2 YYDKDF (reference sequence). CDR3 length: 17 amino acids. The CDR3 nucleotides are TGTGCCACCAGCAGAGATCCGGGAGGAGGCTTAGCAGATACGCAGTATTTT. Its translation: CATSRDPGGGLADTQYF.

This chain joins TRBV19 and TRBJ1-4; no reliable D call. Trimming took 9 bases from V and 10 from J, leaving 21 bases between them. Per the germline V gene, CDR1 is LNHDA and CDR2 is SQIVND (reference sequence). This CDR3 has 14 residues. In DNA form, the CDR3 reads TGTGCCAGCGTCCGGACTGCAGTGGCCGGAAAACTGTTTTTT. Protein: CASVRTAVAGKLFF. Together with reference TRBV19 and TRBJ1-4, the CDR3 gives the full variable domain: DGGITQSPKYLFRKEGQNVTLSCEQNLNHDAMYWYRQDPGQGLRLIYYSQIVNDFQKGDIAEGYSVSREKKESFPLTVTSAQKNPTAFYLCASVRTAVAGKLFFGSGTQLSVL.

With regard to this clone: Additional DNA sequences in this sample encode the identical CDR3. This chain uses TRBV19 with TRBJ2-7; 10 bases fit TRBD1. The length of the CDR3 is 14 residues. Germline V CDR1 and CDR2: LNHDA, SQIVND (reference sequence). V lost 6 bases to trimming and J lost 3 bases; unmatched junction nucleotides: 5. The DNA for the CDR3 is TGTGCCAGTAGCCCCGGGACAGGGGTCTACGAGCAGTACTTC. Encoded protein: CASSPGTGVYEQYF.

The rearrangement uses TRBV29-1 and TRBJ2-1; 11 bases match TRBD1. The junction had 4 bases not matched to a gene; V was cut back by 3 bases and J by 9 bases. The V gene's germline CDR1 is SQVTM and CDR2 ANQGSEA. The CDR3 runs 13 residues. This chain's CDR3 is CSVEGQGDGEQFF. CDR3 DNA: TGCAGCGTTGAGGGACAGGGGGACGGTGAGCAGTTCTTC.

The chain is built from TRBV2 and TRBJ1-5; D remains unclear. The germline V and J ends were trimmed by 4 bases and 8 bases, with 15 bases remaining between them. Germline lookup yields CDR1 SNHLY and CDR2 FYNNEI. CDR3 size: 14 residues. CDR3 protein: CASSVSGGREPQHF. CDR3 in DNA: TGTGCCAGCAGTGTAAGTGGAGGAAGGGAGCCCCAGCATTTT.

The rearrangement joins TRBV7-2 to TRBJ1-5; no clear D gene. V gave up 1 base and J gave up 2 bases, with 9 bases separating them. Germline CDR1 and CDR2: SGHTA and FQGNSA. This CDR3 region has 15 residues. The CDR3 sequence is CASSLVYDRNQPQHF. Here the CDR3 DNA reads TGTGCCAGCAGCTTAGTCTACGATCGCAATCAGCCCCAGCATTTT.

The gene calls are TRBV5-1 and TRBJ1-2; D ambiguous. The CDR3 extends over 14 amino acids. The V and J ends lost 0 bases and 2 bases respectively, with 8 bases between them. Germline CDR1 reads SGHRS; CDR2 reads YFSETQ. The CDR3 DNA is TGCGCCAGCAGCTTGGACCCGGGAAACTATGGCTACACCTTC. Its translation: CASSLDPGNYGYTF.

The rearrangement joins TRBV5-1 to TRBJ1-4; 8 bases map to TRBD1. J gave up 8 bases and V 2 bases, and 5 bases lay outside the gene matches. This CDR3 has 14 residues. Germline V CDR1 and CDR2: SGHRS, YFSETQ. CDR3: CASSLDRGREKLFF. In DNA form, the CDR3 reads TGCGCCAGCAGCTTAGACAGGGGCCGAGAAAAACTGTTTTTT. Variable domain in full (rest from reference TRBV5-1 and TRBJ1-4): KAGVTQTPRYLIKTRGQQVTLSCSPISGHRSVSWYQQTPGQGLQFLFEYFSETQRNKGNFPGRFSGRQFSNSRSEMNVSTLELGDSALYLCASSLDRGREKLFFGSGTQLSVL.

This clone turned up a few times. The CDR3 DNA is TGTGCCAGCAGCTTAGGGGCTAGCGGGAGGGCGTGGTACAATGAGCAGTTCTTC. This sequence encodes CASSLGASGRAWYNEQFF. The V and J genes are TRBV7-4 and TRBJ2-1; 12 nucleotides match TRBD2. The CDR3 extends over 18 amino acids. Germline trimming cut 1 base from V and 4 bases from J; bases unmatched to any gene: 8. The germline CDR1 and CDR2 sequences are SGHVT and SQSDAQ.

This chain joins TRBV30 and TRBJ2-1, with D perhaps TRBD1 (6 bases). The CDR3 loop spans 15 amino acids. Deletions cut 0 bases from V and 0 bases from J, with 9 bases between. Looked up from germline, CDR1 is GTSNPN and CDR2 is SVGIG (reference sequence). DNA for the CDR3: TGTGCCTGGAGTGTAGGGGGTAGCTCCTACAATGAGCAGTTCTTC. Translating it yields CAWSVGGSSYNEQFF.

The gene calls are TRBV10-3 and TRBJ2-5; no clear D gene. Germline-derived CDR1 and CDR2 are ENHRY and SYGVKD. The CDR3 runs 13 residues. V lost 11 bases and J 0 bases, leaving 13 bases between the germline ends. CDR3 in amino acids: CALKPGDQETQYF. As DNA, the CDR3 is TGTGCCCTCAAGCCCGGAGACCAAGAGACCCAGTACTTC.